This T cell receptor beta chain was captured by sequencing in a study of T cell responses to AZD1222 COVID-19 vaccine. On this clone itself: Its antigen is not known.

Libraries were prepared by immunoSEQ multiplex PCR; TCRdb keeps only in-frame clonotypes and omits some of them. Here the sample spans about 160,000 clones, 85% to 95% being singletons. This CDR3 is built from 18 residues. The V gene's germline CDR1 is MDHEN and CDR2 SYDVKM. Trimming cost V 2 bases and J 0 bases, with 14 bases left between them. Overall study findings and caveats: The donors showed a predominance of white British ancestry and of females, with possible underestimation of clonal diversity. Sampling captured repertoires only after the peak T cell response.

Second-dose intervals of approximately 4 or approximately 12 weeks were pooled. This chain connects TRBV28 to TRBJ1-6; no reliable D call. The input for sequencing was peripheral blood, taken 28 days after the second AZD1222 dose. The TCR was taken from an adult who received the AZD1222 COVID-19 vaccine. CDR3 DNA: TGTGCCAGCAGTTTACGGCAGTTAAGGAGCTCCTATAATTCACCCCTCCACTTT. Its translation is CASSLRQLRSSYNSPLHF.